The rows below give T cell receptor beta chains drawn from one sample of a study of blood T cell repertoires in COVID-19. Method: immunoSEQ multiplex PCR; TCRdb's copy keeps in-frame clones and lacks some. The sample has about 430,000 clones, about 88% seen once. The source material was PBMCs or T cells enriched from blood (not recorded which). These receptors were taken from a woman under 30 who had been exposed to COVID-19. The CDR3 runs from the conserved cysteine through the conserved F or W.

V | CDR3
TRBV30 | CAWSKGQPNTEAFF
TRBV25-1 | CARPGAPRDQPQHF
TRBV19 | CASTSGSYEQFF
TRBV20-1 | CSASRVAGGQETQYF
TRBV14 | CASSQALWAAGDYTDTQYF
TRBV29-1 | CSVRDRDRRDTQYF
TRBV6-6 | CASSYLFVDTQYF
TRBV3-1/TRBV3-2 | CASSQQPAGAGGYTF
TRBV3-1/TRBV3-2 | CASSQGAGYEQYF
TRBV19 | CASSISGSHSNEQFF
TRBV9 | CASEGASREGYTF
TRBV5-1 | CASSLAPIPYEQYF
TRBV28 | CASSLGQGFAGYTF
TRBV14 | CASSQENGSDDSNEQFF
TRBV28 | CASSLEQAVNTPQHF
TRBV6-5 | CASWQGTHEQYF
TRBV7-2 | CASSLILAGGLSSYNEQFF
TRBV30 | CAWSPGQGDQPQHF
TRBV6-5 | CASSYLGSGRRDTQYF
TRBV6-5 | CASRSPRTGKEKLFF
TRBV7-8 | CASSSSTGTYEQYF
TRBV5-4 | CASRTQGAAGNTIYF
TRBV7-8 | CASTYGTGNTIYF
TRBV6-5 | CASTTGTGPYGYTF
TRBV19 | CASMTRGRNGYTF
TRBV6-4 | CASARLAGTGELFF
TRBV4-3 | CASSQEKQGAVYEQYF
TRBV14 | CASNRQGNYGYTF
TRBV24-1 | CATSDHGTGGGHNEQFF
TRBV29-1 | CSVESKGNYGYTF
TRBV19 | CAELRQTNYGYTF
TRBV28 | CASSTQVSTEAFF
TRBV5-4 | CASSLGTEQTDTQYF
TRBV10-1 | CASSESGSVPQHF
TRBV6-5 | CASSSGQGSYGYTF
TRBV6-2/TRBV6-3 | CASSYKGVGSPLHF
TRBV4-1 | CASMVPGGASQYF
TRBV12-3/TRBV12-4 | CASSFTRNTEAFF
TRBV19 | CATSGRSSYNSPLHF
TRBV7-9 | CASSLNQGTNEKLFF
TRBV4-2 | CASSQGRQGGTGELFF
TRBV5-1 | CASSLAGTSVQETQYF
TRBV12-3/TRBV12-4 | CASSLGKGQPQHF
TRBV15 | CAKGVREWTNEKLFF
TRBV14 | CASTQWTGTPNEQFF
TRBV3-1/TRBV3-2 | CASSHGLAGVRRNEQFF
TRBV29-1 | CSVEGQGYGYTF